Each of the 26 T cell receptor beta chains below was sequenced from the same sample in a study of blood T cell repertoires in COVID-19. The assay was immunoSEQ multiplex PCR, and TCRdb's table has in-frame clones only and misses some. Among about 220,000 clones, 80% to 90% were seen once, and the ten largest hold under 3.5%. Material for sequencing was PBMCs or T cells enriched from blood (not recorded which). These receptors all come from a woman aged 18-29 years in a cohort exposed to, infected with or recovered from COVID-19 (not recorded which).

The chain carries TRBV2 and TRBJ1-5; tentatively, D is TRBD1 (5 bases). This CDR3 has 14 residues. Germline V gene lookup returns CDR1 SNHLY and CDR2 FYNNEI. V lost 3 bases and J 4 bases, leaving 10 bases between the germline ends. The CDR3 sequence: CASSEEGTNQPQHF. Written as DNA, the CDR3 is TGTGCCAGCAGTGAGGAAGGGACTAATCAGCCCCAGCATTTT.

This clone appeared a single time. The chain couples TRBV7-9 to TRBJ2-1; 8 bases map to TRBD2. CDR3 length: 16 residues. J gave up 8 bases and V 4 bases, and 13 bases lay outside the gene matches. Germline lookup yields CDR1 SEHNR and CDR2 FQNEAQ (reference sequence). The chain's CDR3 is CASSSATGLGGDEQFF. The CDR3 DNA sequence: TGTGCCAGCAGCTCCGCTACGGGACTAGGAGGGGATGAGCAGTTCTTC.

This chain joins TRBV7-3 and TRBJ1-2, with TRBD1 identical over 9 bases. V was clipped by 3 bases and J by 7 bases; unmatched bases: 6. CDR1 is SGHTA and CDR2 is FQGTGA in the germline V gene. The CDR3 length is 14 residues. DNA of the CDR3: TGTGCCAGCAGCTTCACCCCGGACAGGGGTGGCTACACCTTC. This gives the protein CASSFTPDRGGYTF.

The CDR3 protein is CAIRGDTEAFF. In nucleotides, the CDR3 is TGTGCCATCAGAGGAGACACTGAAGCTTTCTTT. This chain links TRBV10-3 with TRBJ1-1, with D unresolved. V lost 6 bases, J lost 3 bases, and 5 bases lay in between. The CDR3 sequence is 11 residues long. CDR1 is ENHRY and CDR2 is SYGVKD in the germline V gene.

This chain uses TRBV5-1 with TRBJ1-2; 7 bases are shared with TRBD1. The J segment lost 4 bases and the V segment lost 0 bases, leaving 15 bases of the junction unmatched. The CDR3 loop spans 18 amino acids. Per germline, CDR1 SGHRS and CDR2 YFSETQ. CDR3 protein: CASSLEGTRGALIYGYTF. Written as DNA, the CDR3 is TGCGCCAGCAGCTTGGAGGGGACCAGGGGGGCCTTAATCTATGGCTACACCTTC.

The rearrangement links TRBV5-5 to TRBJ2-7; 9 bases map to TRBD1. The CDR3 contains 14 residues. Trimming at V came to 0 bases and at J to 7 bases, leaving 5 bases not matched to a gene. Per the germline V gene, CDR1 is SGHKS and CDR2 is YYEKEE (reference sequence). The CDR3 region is CASSLVQGTGEQYF. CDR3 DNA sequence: TGTGCCAGCAGCTTGGTTCAGGGGACAGGGGAGCAGTACTTC.

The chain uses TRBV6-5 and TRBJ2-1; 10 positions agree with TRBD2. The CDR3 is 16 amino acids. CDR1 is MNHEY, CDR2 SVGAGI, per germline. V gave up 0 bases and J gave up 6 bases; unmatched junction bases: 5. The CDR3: CASSYSRPSGSNEQFF. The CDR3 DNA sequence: TGTGCCAGCAGTTACTCGCGGCCTAGCGGGAGCAATGAGCAGTTCTTC.

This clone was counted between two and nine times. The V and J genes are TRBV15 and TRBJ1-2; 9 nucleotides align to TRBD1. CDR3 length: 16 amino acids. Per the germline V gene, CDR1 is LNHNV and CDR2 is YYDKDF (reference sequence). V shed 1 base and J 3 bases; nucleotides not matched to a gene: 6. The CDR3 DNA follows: TGTGCCACCAGCAGAGGGGGGACAGGGTACGACTATGGCTACACCTTC. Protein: CATSRGGTGYDYGYTF.

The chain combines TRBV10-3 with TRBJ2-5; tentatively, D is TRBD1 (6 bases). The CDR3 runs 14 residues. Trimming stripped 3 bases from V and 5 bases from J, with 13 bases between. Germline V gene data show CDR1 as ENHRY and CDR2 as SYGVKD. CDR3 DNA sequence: TGTGCCATCAGTGACCAGGGGCAAGGGGAGACCCAGTACTTC. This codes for CAISDQGQGETQYF.

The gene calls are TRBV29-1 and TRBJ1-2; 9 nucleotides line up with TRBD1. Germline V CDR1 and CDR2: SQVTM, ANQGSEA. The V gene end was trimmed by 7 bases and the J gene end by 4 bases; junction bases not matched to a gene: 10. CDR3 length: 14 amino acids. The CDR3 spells CSATDRGFGYGYTF. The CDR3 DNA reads TGCAGCGCGACGGACAGGGGATTTGGCTATGGCTACACCTTC.

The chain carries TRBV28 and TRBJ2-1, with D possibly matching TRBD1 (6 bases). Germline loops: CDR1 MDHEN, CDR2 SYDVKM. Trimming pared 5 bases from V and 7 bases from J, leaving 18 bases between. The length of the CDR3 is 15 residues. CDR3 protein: CASSREMGASNEQFF. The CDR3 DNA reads TGTGCCAGCAGTCGCGAGATGGGGGCCTCAAATGAGCAGTTCTTC. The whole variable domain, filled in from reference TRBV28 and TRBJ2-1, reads DVKVTQSSRYLVKRTGEKVFLECVQDMDHENMFWYRQDPGLGLRLIYFSYDVKMKEKGDIPEGYSVSREKKERFSLILESASTNQTSMYLCASSREMGASNEQFFGPGTRLTVL.

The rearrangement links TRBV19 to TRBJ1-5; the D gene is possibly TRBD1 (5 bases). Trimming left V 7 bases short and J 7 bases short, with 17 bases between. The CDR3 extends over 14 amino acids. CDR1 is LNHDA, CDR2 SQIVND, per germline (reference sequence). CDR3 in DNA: TGTGCCAGTATTGGATGGGCGGAGGGGCAGCCCCAGCATTTT. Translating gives CASIGWAEGQPQHF.

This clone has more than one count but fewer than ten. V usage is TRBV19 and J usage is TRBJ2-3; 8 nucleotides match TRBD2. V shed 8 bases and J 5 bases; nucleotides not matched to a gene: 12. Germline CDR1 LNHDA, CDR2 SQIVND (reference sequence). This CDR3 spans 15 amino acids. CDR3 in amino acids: CASGSEAGGGDTQYF. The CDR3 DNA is TGTGCCAGTGGTTCGGAGGCGGGGGGTGGAGATACGCAGTATTTT.

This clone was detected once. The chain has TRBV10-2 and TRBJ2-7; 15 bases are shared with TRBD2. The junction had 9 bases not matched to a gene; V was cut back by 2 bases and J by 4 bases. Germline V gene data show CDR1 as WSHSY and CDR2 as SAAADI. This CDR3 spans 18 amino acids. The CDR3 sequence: CASSEGLAGGPLPYEQYF. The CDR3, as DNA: TGCGCCAGCAGTGAGGGACTAGCGGGAGGGCCACTACCGTACGAGCAGTACTTC.

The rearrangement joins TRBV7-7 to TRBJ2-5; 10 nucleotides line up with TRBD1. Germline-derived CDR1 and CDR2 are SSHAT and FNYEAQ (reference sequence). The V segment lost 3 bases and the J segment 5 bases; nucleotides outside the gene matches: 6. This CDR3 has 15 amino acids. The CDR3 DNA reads TGTGCCAGCAGCTTTGCGACAGGGGGCGGGGAGACCCAGTACTTC. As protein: CASSFATGGGETQYF.

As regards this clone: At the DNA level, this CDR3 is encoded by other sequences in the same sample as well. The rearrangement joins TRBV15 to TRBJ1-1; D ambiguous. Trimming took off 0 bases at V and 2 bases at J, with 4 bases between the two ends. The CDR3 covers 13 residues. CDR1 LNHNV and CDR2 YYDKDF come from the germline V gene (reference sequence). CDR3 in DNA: TGTGCCACCAGCAGAGACAGAAACACTGAAGCTTTCTTT. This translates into CATSRDRNTEAFF. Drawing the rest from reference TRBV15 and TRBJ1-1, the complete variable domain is DAMVIQNPRYQVTQFGKPVTLSCSQTLNHNVMYWYQQKSSQAPKLLFHYYDKDFNNEADTPDNFQSRRPNTSFCFLDIRSPGLGDTAMYLCATSRDRNTEAFFGQGTRLTVV.

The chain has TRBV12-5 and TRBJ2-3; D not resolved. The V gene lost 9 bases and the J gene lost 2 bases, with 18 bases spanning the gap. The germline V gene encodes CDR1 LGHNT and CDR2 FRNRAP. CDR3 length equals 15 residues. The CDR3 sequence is CARRSWPRTTDTQYF. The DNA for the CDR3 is TGTGCTAGGAGAAGCTGGCCTAGAACCACAGATACGCAGTATTTT.

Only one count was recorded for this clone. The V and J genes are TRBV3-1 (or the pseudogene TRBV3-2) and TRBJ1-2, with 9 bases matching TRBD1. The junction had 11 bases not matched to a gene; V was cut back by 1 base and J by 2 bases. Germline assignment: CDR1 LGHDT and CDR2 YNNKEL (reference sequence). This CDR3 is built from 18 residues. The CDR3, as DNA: TGTGCCAGCAGCCAAGGATCCTCCCTTGACAGGGGGAACTATGGCTACACCTTC. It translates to CASSQGSSLDRGNYGYTF.

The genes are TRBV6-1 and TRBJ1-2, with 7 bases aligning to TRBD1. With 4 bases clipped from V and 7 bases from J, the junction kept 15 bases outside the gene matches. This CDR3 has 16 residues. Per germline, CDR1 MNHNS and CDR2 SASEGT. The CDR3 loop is CASSVNRDSISGGYTF. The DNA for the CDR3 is TGTGCCAGCAGTGTTAACCGGGACAGCATATCGGGTGGCTACACCTTC.

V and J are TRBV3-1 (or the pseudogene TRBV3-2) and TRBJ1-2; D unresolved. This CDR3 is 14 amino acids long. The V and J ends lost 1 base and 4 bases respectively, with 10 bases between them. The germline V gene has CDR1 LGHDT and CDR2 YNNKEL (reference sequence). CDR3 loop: CASSQGRPPYGYTF. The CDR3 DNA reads TGTGCCAGCAGCCAAGGCAGGCCTCCCTATGGCTACACCTTC.

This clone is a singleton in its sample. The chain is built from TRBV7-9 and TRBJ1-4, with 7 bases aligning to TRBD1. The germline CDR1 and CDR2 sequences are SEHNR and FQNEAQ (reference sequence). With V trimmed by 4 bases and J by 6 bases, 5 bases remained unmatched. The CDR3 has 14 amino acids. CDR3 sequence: CASSYRQGDEKLFF. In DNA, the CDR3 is TGTGCCAGCAGCTACCGACAGGGTGATGAAAAACTGTTTTTT.

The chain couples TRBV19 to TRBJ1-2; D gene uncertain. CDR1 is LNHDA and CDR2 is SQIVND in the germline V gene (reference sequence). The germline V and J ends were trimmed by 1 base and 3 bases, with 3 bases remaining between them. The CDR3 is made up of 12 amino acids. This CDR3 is CASSIVDYGYTF. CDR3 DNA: TGTGCCAGTAGTATAGTCGACTATGGCTACACCTTC. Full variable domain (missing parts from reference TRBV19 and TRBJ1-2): DGGITQSPKYLFRKEGQNVTLSCEQNLNHDAMYWYRQDPGQGLRLIYYSQIVNDFQKGDIAEGYSVSREKKESFPLTVTSAQKNPTAFYLCASSIVDYGYTFGSGTRLTVV.

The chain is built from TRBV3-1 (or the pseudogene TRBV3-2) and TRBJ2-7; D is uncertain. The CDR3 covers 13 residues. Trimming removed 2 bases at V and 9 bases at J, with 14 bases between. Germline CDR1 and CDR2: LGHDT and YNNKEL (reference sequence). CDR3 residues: CASSQPGSRGQYF. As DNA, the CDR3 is TGTGCCAGCAGCCAACCTGGGTCTAGAGGGCAGTACTTC.

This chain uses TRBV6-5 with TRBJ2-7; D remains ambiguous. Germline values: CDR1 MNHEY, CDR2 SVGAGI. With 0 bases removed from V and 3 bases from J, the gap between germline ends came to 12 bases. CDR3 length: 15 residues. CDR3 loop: CASSYSVAVGYEQYF. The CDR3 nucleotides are TGTGCCAGCAGTTACTCAGTCGCGGTGGGCTACGAGCAGTACTTC.

The CDR3 nucleotides are TGTGCCAGCAGTCAACCGACAGGGAACACTGAAGCTTTCTTT. It translates to CASSQPTGNTEAFF. This chain joins TRBV6-5 and TRBJ1-1; D is perhaps TRBD1 (6 bases). V dropped 5 bases and J dropped 1 base, with 11 bases sitting between them. This CDR3 comprises 14 residues. Germline lookup yields CDR1 MNHEY and CDR2 SVGAGI.

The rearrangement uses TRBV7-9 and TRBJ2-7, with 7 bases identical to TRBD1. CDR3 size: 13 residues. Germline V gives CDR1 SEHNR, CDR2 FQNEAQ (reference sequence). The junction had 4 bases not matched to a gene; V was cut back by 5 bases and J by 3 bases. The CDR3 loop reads CASSQTGNYEQYF. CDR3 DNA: TGTGCCAGCAGCCAGACAGGGAACTACGAGCAGTACTTC.